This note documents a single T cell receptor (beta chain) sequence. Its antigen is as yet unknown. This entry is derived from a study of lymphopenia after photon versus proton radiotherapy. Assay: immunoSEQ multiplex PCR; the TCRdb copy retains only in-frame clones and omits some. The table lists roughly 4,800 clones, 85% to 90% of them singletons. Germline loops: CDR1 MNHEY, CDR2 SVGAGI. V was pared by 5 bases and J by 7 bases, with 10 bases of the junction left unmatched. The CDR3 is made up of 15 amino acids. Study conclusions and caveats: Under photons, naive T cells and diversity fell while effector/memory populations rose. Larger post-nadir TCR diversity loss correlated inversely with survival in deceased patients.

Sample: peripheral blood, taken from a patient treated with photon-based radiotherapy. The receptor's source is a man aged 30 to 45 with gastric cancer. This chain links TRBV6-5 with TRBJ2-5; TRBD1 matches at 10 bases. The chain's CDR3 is CASSVGQGPGGTQYF. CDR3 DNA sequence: TGTGCCAGCAGTGTGGGACAGGGGCCCGGAGGGACCCAGTACTTC.